This T cell receptor beta chain was observed in a study of T-cell reconstitution after alpha-beta-depleted transplantation in children. The trim removed 2 bases at V and 0 bases at J, leaving 2 bases unmatched. CDR1 is MNHEY and CDR2 is SVGAGI in the germline V gene. This CDR3 is 15 amino acids long. Unique molecular identifiers were incorporated into the prepared TCRbeta library. One entry per CDR3 protein, called by TCRdb with MiXCR from the PCR reads. The data hold over 200,000 distinct CDR3 sequences, with 9.5% to 13% observed a single time. This clonotype was observed a few times. This clonotype was sampled from a child in the first two years of life with acute myeloid leukemia, due to receive a stem cell transplant. This chain connects TRBV6-5 to TRBJ2-7; 9 bases fit TRBD1. Sample: PBMCs, taken before TCRalphabeta/CD19-depleted stem cell transplant. The CDR3 reads CASSYTGGPSYEQYF. The DNA of the CDR3 is TGTGCCAGCAGTTACACAGGGGGCCCCTCCTACGAGCAGTACTTC.